This T cell receptor (beta chain) was retrieved from a study of long-term antiretroviral therapy in people with HIV. Study-wide results and limits: Missing from the dataset were any data on ART adherence, viral resistance or therapy changes. Clones that had undergone expansion before ART prevailed in the repertoire throughout all time points.

The CDR3 consists of 13 residues. V was shortened by 3 bases and J by 2 bases, with 8 bases between the two germline ends. Germline V gene data show CDR1 as SGHNT and CDR2 as YYREEE (reference sequence). Worth noting for this clone: Antigen specificity is unknown.

Runs used v3.0 of the immunoSEQ assay and were done at survey level. A per-sample goal of about 40,000-55,000 T-cell genomes was targeted by sequencing. TCRdb's copy holds only in-frame clones and misses some; the assay was immunoSEQ multiplex PCR. The top ten clones hold roughly 3.5% of a sample with 20,000 to 25,000 clones, approximately 87% of them seen once. The material was unsorted PBMCs, obtained 2.6 years after starting antiretroviral therapy. The TCR originated in a woman aged 45-65 years with HIV. V gene TRBV5-4 combines with J gene TRBJ2-5; no firm D call. DNA of the CDR3: TGTGCCAGCAGCTCGGGTGGACAAGAGACCCAGTACTTC. Translation gives CASSSGGQETQYF.